This T cell receptor (beta chain) was recovered during a study of control samples from healthy donors and cancer patients. The V and J ends lost 0 bases and 2 bases, in that order; junction bases with no gene match: 12. From germline, CDR1 is LGHDT and CDR2 YNNKEL (reference sequence). This CDR3 region has 19 residues. The method was immunoSEQ multiplex PCR; TCRdb's version includes in-frame clones alone and lacks a portion of them. The data show approximately 110,000 clones, roughly 92% seen once. This clone was recorded once. The chain couples TRBV3-1 (or the pseudogene TRBV3-2) to TRBJ2-3; 9 nucleotides align to TRBD2. The TCR was taken from a woman aged 18-35 years in good health. The sequenced sample was blood. The chain's CDR3 is CASSQEGRGGPTLTDTQYF. DNA for the CDR3: TGTGCCAGCAGCCAAGAAGGGCGGGGGGGCCCGACACTCACAGATACGCAGTATTTT.